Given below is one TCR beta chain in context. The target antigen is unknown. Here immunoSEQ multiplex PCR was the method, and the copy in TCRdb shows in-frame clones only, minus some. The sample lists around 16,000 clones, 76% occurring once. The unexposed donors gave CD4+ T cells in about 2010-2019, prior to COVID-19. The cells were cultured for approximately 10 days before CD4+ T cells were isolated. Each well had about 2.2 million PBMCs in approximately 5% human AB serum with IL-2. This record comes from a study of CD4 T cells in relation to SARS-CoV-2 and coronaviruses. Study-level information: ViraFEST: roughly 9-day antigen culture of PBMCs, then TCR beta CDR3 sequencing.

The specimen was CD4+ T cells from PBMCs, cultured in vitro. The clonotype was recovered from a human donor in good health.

In DNA, the CDR3 is TGCAGCGCCACCCCGAGAGCCGGGGAGCTGTTTTTT. Protein sequence: CSATPRAGELFF. The V call is TRBV29-1, the J call TRBJ2-2, with D hard to call. Germline V CDR1 and CDR2: SQVTM, ANQGSEA. The length of the CDR3 is 12 residues. V lost 7 bases to trimming and J lost 6 bases, with 12 bases between them.